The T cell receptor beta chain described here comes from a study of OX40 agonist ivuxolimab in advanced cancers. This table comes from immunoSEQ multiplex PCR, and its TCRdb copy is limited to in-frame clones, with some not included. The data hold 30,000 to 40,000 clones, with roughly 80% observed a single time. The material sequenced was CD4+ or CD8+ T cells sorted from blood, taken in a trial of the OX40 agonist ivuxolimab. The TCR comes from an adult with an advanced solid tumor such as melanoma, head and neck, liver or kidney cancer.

CDR3: CASSSKTASNYGYTF. The CDR3 DNA reads TGTGCCAGCAGCTCGAAGACAGCTTCTAACTATGGCTACACCTTC. The chain is built from TRBV5-4 and TRBJ1-2; a possible D gene is TRBD1 (5 bases). This CDR3 is 15 amino acids long. CDR1 is SGHNT, CDR2 YYREEE, per germline (reference sequence). V was shortened by 3 bases and J by 0 bases, with 12 bases between the two germline ends.